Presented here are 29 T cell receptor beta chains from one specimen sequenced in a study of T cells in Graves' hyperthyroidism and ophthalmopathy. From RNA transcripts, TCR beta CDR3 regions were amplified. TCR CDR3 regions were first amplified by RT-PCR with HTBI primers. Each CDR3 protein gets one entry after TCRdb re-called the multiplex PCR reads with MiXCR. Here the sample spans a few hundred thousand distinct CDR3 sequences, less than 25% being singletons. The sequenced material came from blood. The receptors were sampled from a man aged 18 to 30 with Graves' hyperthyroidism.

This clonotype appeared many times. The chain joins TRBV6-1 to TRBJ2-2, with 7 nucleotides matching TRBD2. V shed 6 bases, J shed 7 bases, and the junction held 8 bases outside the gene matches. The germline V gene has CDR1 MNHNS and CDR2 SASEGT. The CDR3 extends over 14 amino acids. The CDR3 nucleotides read TGTGCCAGCAGCATACCAGGGAGGGACGGGGAGCTGTTTTTT. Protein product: CASSIPGRDGELFF.

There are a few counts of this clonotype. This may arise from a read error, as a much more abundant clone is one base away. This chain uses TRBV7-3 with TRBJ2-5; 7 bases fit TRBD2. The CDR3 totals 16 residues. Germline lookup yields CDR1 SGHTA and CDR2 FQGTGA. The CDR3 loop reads CASSLVWEGEQETKYF. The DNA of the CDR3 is TGTGCCAGCAGCTTAGTGTGGGAGGGAGAACAAGAGACCAAGTACTTC. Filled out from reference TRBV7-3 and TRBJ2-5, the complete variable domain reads GAGVSQTPSNKVTEKGKYVELRCDPISGHTALYWYRQSLGQGPEFLIYFQGTGAADDSGLPNDRFFAVRPEGSVSTLKIQRTERGDSAVYLCASSLVWEGEQETKYFGPGTRLLVL.

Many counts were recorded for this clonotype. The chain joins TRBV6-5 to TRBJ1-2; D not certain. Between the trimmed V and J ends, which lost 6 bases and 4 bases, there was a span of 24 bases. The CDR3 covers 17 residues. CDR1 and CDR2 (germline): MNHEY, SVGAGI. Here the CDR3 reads CASSYVALGSSFYGYTF. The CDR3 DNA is TGTGCCAGCAGCTATGTGGCTCTTGGGTCTAGTTTCTATGGCTACACCTTC.

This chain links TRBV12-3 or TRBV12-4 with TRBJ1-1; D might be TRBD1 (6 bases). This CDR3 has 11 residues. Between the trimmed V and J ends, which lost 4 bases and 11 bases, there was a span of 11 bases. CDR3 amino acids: CASSWDNAAFF. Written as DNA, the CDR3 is TGTGCCAGCAGTTGGGACAACGCGGCTTTCTTT.

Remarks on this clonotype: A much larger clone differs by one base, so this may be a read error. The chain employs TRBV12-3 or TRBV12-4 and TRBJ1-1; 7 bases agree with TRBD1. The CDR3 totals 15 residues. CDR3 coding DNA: TGTGCCAGCGGTTTCCGTCAGGGGGAGAGCACTGAAGCTTTCTTT. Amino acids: CASGFRQGESTEAFF.

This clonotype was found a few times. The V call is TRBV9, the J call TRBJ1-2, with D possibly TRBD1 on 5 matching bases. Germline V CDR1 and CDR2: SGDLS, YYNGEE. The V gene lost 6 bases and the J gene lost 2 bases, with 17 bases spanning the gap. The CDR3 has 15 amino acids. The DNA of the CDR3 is TGTGCCAGCAACGCGCCCCTGGGGGGGAACTATGGCTACACCTTC. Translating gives CASNAPLGGNYGYTF.

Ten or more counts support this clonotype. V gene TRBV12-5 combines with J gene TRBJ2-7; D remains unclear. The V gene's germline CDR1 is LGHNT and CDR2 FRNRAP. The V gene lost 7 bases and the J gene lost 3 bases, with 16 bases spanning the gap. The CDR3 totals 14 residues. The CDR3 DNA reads TGTGCTAGTGTCCCGGACGGGTTGTTCTACGAGCAGTACTTC. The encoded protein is CASVPDGLFYEQYF.

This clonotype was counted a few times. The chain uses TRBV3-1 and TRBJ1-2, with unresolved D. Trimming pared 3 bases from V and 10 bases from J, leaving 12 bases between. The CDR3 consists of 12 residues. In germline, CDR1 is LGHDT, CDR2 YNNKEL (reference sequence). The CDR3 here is CASSQRDAVYTF. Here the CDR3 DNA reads TGTGCCAGCAGCCAGAGAGACGCAGTCTACACCTTC.

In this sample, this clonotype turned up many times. For the CDR3, the DNA is TGCGCCAGCAGCCCGGGACAGCAAGAGACCCAGTACTTC. Translating gives CASSPGQQETQYF. The rearrangement uses TRBV5-1 and TRBJ2-5, with 7 bases matching TRBD1. The J segment lost 2 bases and the V segment lost 4 bases, leaving 2 bases of the junction unmatched. The CDR3 has 13 amino acids. Germline V gene data show CDR1 as SGHRS and CDR2 as YFSETQ.

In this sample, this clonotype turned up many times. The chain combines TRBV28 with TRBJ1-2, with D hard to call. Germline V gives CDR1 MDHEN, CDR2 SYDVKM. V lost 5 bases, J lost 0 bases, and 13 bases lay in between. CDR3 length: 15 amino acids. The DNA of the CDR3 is TGTGCCAGCAGTCCGTACCGACTGACTAACTATGGCTACACCTTC. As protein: CASSPYRLTNYGYTF.

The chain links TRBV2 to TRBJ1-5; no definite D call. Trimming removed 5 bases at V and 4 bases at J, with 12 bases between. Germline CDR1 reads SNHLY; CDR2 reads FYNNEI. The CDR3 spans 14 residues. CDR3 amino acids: CASSRHGSNQPQHF. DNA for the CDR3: TGTGCCAGCAGTAGACACGGGAGTAATCAGCCCCAGCATTTT.

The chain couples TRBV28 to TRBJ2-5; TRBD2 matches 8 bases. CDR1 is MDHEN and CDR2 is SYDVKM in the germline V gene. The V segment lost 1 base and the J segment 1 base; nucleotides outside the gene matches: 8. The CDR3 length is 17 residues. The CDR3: CASSLSRIAGIQETQYF. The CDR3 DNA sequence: TGTGCCAGCAGTTTATCCCGGATAGCGGGAATCCAAGAGACCCAGTACTTC.

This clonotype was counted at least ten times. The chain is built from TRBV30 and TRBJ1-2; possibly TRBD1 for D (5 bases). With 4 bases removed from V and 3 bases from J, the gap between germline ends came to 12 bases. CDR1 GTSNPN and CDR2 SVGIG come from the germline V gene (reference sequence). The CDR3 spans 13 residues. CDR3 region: CAWTPIGDYGYTF. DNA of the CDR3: TGTGCCTGGACCCCCATAGGGGACTATGGCTACACCTTC.

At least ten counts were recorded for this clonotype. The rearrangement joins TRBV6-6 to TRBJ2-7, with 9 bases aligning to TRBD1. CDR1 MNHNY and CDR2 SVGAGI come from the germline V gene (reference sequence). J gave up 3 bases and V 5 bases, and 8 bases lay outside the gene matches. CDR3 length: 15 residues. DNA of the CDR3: TGTGCCAGCAGTCACCGGGACAGGGCCGACTACGAGCAGTACTTC. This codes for CASSHRDRADYEQYF.

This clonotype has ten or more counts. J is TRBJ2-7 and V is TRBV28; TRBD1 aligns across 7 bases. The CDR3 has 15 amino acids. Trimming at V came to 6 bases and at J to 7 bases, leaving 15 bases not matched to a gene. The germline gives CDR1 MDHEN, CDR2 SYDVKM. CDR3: CASSPPYDRAWEQYF. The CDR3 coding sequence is TGTGCCAGCAGCCCCCCCTATGACAGGGCGTGGGAGCAGTACTTC.

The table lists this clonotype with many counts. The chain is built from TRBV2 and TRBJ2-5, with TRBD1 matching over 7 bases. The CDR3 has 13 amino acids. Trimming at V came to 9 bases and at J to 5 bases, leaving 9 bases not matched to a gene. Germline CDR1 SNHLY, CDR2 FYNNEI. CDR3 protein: CASTTGIRETQYF. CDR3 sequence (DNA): TGTGCCAGTACGACAGGGATCCGGGAGACCCAGTACTTC.

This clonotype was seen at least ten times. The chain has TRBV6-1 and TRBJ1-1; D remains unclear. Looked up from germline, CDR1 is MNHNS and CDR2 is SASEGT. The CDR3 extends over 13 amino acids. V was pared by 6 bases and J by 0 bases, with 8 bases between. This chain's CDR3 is CASRTQLNTEAFF. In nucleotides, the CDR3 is TGTGCCAGCAGAACGCAACTGAACACTGAAGCTTTCTTT.

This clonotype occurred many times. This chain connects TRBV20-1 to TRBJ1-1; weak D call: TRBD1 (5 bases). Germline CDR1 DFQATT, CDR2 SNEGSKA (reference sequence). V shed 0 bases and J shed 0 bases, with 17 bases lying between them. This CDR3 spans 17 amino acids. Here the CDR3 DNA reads TGCAGTGCTAGAGATTCTCAGGGACTGGCGATGAACACTGAAGCTTTCTTT. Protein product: CSARDSQGLAMNTEAFF.

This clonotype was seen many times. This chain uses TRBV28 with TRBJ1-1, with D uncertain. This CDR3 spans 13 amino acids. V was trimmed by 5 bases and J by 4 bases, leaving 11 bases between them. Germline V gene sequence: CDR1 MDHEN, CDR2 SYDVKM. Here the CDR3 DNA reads TGTGCCAGCAGTGCGACCGAGGCCACTGAAGCTTTCTTT. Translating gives CASSATEATEAFF. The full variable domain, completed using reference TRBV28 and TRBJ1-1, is DVKVTQSSRYLVKRTGEKVFLECVQDMDHENMFWYRQDPGLGLRLIYFSYDVKMKEKGDIPEGYSVSREKKERFSLILESASTNQTSMYLCASSATEATEAFFGQGTRLTVV.

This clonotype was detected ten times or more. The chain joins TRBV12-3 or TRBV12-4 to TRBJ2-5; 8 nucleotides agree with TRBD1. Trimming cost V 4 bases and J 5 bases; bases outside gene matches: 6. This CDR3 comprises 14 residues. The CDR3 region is CASSSPGGIETQYF. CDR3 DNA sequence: TGTGCCAGCAGTTCCCCAGGGGGCATCGAGACCCAGTACTTC.

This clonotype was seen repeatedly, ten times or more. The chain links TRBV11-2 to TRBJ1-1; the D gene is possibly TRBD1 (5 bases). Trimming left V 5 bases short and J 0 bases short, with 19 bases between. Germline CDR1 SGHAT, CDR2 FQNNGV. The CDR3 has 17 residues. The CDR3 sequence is CASSPRSGRGVNTEAFF. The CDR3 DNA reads TGTGCCAGCAGCCCTAGGTCGGGTCGGGGGGTGAACACTGAAGCTTTCTTT. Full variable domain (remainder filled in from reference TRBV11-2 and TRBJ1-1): EAGVAQSPRYKIIEKRQSVAFWCNPISGHATLYWYQQILGQGPKLLIQFQNNGVVDDSQLPKDRFSAERLKGVDSTLKIQPAKLEDSAVYLCASSPRSGRGVNTEAFFGQGTRLTVV.

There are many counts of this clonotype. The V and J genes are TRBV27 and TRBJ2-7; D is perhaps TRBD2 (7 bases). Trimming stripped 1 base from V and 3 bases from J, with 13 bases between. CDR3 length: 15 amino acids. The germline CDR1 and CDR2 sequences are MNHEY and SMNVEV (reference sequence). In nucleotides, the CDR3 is TGTGCCAGCAGTTTATTCGGGGGCGGGGGCTACGAGCAGTACTTC. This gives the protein CASSLFGGGGYEQYF.

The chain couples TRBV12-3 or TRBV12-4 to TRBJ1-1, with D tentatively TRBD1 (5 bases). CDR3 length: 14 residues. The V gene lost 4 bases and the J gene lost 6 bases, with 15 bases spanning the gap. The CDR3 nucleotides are TGTGCCAGCAGTTACAACGGGGGGTTTCCTGAAGCTTTCTTT. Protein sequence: CASSYNGGFPEAFF.

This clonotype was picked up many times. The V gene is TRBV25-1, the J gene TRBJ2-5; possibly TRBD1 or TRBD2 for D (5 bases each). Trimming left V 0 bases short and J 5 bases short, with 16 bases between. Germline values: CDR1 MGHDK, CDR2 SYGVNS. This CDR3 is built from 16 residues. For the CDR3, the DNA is TGTGCCAGCAGTGAATATATGGGGGTAACACAGGAGACCCAGTACTTC. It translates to CASSEYMGVTQETQYF.

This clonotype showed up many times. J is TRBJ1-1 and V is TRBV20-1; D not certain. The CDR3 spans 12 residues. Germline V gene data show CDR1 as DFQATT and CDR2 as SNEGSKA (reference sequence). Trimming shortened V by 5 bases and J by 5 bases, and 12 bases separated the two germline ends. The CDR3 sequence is CSAPSGRTEAFF. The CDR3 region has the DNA TGCAGTGCTCCGTCAGGCAGGACTGAAGCTTTCTTT.

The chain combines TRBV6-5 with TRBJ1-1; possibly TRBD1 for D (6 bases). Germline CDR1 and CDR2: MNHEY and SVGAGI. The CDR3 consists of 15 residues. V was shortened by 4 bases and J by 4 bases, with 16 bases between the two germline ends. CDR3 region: CASSSTGGGSTEAFF. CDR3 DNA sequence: TGTGCCAGCAGTTCGACAGGAGGGGGTAGCACTGAAGCTTTCTTT.

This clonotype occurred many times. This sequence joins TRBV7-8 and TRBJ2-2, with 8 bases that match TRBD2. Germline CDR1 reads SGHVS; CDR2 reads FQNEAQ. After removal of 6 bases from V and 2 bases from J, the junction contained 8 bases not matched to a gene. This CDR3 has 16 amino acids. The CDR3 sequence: CASSSGGGRNTGELFF. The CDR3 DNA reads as TGTGCCAGCAGTTCTGGCGGGGGGAGAAACACCGGGGAGCTGTTTTTT.

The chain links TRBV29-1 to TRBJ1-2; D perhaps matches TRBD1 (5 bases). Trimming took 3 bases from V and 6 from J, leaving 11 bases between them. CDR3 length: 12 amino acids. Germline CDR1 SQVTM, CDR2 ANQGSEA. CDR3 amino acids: CSVDRAGDGYTF. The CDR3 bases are TGCAGCGTTGACAGGGCTGGGGATGGCTACACCTTC.

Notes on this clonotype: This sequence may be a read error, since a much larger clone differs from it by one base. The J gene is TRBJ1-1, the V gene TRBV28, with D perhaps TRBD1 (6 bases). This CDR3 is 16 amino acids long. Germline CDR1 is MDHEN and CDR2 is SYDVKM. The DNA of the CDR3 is TGTGCCAGCAGCTTAAACGGGGGGGGCAGATCTGCTGAAGCTTGCTTT. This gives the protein CASSLNGGGRSAEACF.